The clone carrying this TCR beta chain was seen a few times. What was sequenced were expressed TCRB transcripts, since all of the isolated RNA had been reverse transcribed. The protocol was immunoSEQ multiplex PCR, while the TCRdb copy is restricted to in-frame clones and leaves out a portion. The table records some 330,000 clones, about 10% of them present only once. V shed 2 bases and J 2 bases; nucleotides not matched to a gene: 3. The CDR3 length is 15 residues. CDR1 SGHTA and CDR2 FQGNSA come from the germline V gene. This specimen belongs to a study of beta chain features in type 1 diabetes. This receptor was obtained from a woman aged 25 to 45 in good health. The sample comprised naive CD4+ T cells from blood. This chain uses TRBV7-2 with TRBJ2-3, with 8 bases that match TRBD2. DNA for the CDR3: TGTGCCAGCAGCTTAATAGCGGGGATCACAGATACGCAGTATTTT. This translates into CASSLIAGITDTQYF.